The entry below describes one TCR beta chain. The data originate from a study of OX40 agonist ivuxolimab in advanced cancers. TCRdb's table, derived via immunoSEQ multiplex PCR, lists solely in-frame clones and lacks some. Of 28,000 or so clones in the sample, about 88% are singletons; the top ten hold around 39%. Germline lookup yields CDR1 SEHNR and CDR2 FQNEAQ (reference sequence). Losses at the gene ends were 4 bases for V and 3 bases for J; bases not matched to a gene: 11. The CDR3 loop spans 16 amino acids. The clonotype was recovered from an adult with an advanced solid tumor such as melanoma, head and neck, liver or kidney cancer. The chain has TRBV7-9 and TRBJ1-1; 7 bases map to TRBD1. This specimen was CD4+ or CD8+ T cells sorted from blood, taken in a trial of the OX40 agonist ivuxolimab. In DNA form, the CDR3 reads TGTGCCAGCAGCTCTCTGATGGACAGGAGGTACACTGAAGCTTTCTTT. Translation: CASSSLMDRRYTEAFF.